This T cell receptor beta chain appears in the sequencing data of a study of radiation and T cells in renal cell carcinoma. Study-wide results and limits: From baseline, blood top tumor clonotypes peaked at 2 weeks post-radiation.

Measured with immunoSEQ multiplex PCR; TCRdb has only the in-frame clones, and not every one. The table includes around 160,000 clones, about 88% detected once. A note on this clone: Antigen: not known.

Indicated time point: baseline pretreatment blood. Indicated treatment: 15 Gy SBRT to primary tumor, nephrectomy 4 weeks later. The tumor was a clear cell renal cell carcinoma. This CDR3 has 16 amino acids. Germline loops: CDR1 GTSNPN, CDR2 SVGIG (reference sequence). The germline V and J ends were trimmed by 2 bases and 3 bases, with 16 bases remaining between them. This sequence originates from a woman aged 70-85 years with renal cell carcinoma. This rearrangement joins TRBV30 to TRBJ1-4; D may be TRBD1 (6 bases). The sample here was blood, taken from a patient whose treatment included radiotherapy and nephrectomy. CDR3 nucleotides: TGTGCCTGGAGTCCCCGGGTCGGGGGCCCTAATGAAAAACTGTTTTTT. The encoded protein is CAWSPRVGGPNEKLFF.